The TCR beta chain under discussion was sequenced for a study of T cells after yellow fever vaccination. Looking at the study overall: For low cell numbers, libraries were made with SMART-Seq v4 Ultra Low Input.

They built TCR cDNA with 5'RACE template switching, a step that put in a universal primer site and UMIs. Using its own MiXCR run on the 5' RACE reads, TCRdb lists one record per CDR3 protein. Among about 240,000 distinct CDR3 sequences listed, 6.9% were seen once. From germline, CDR1 is MNHNS and CDR2 SASEGT. CDR3 size: 14 residues. This receptor was obtained from a man younger than 45 who received the YFV17D yellow fever vaccine. The sample consisted of CD4+ T cells sorted from PBMCs, taken 15 days after the yellow fever booster vaccination. The V call is TRBV6-1, the J call TRBJ1-4, with a weak D call TRBD1 (5 bases). CDR3 nucleotide sequence: TGTGCGAGCGGAAGACAGACAACTAATGAAAAACTGTTTTTT. Translated, it gives CASGRQTTNEKLFF.